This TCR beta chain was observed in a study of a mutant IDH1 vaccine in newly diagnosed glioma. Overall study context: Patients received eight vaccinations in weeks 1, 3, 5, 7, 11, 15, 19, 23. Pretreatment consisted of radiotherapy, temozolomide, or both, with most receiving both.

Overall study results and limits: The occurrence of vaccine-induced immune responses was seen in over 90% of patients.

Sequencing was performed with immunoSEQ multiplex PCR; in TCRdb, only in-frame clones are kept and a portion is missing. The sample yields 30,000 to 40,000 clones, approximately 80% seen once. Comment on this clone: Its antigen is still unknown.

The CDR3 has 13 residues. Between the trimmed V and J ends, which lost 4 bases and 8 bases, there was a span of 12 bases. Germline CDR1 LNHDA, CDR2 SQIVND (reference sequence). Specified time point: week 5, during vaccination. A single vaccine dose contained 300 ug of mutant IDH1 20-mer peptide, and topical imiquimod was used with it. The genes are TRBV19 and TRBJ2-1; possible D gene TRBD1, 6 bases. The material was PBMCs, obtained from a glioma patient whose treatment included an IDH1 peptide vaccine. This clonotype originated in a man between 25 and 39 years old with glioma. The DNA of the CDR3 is TGTGCCAGTAGTAACAGGGCGGGCGATGAGCAGTTCTTC. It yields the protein CASSNRAGDEQFF.